Detailed here is one T cell receptor beta chain. Its antigen is undetermined. Sequencing used immunoSEQ multiplex PCR; TCRdb keeps in-frame clones, though not all of them. The data show over 70,000 clones, with 80% to 90% seen just once and around 1.6% held by the top ten. The data originate from a study of OX40 agonist ivuxolimab in advanced cancers. Findings of the study overall: Clonal expansion was seen in CD4+ and CD8+ blood T cells by week 6 at 0.1 to 3.0 mg/kg.

The CDR3 extends over 15 amino acids. V lost 0 bases to trimming and J lost 2 bases; unmatched junction nucleotides: 3. The germline V gene encodes CDR1 MNHEY and CDR2 SVGAGI. Specimen: CD4+ or CD8+ T cells sorted from blood, collected in a trial of the OX40 agonist ivuxolimab. The V call is TRBV6-5, the J call TRBJ2-5; TRBD1 matches at 7 bases. The clonotype comes from an adult with an advanced solid tumor such as melanoma, head and neck, liver or kidney cancer. The CDR3 region is CASSYSPRGQETQYF. In DNA form, the CDR3 reads TGTGCCAGCAGTTACTCGCCCAGGGGGCAAGAGACCCAGTACTTC.